This entry is about one T cell receptor (beta chain). The source of the sample is a study of T cell changes during pregnancy in multiple sclerosis. Some clones are missing from TCRdb's copy, which holds only in-frame ones; the method was immunoSEQ multiplex PCR. This table has tens of thousands of clones, roughly 88% appearing once. Germline values: CDR1 SEHNR, CDR2 FQNEAQ (reference sequence). Trimming removed 5 bases from V and 7 bases from J, with 9 bases in between. There are 12 residues in the CDR3. The rearrangement links TRBV7-9 to TRBJ2-1; TRBD1 is a possible D gene (5 bases). The sample consisted of peripheral blood, taken in the third trimester of pregnancy. This receptor was identified in a female donor with multiple sclerosis, enrolled in a pregnancy study. CDR3 in amino acids: CASSAQGNEQFF. The CDR3 DNA sequence: TGTGCCAGCAGCGCCCAGGGAAATGAGCAGTTCTTC.